This section outlines one T cell receptor (beta chain) sequence together with its context. This entry belongs to a study of T cells in tumors after PD-1 blockade. V lost 3 bases, J lost 0 bases, and 7 bases lay in between. The CDR3 runs to 13 residues. Germline V gene sequence: CDR1 GTSNPN, CDR2 SVGIG (reference sequence). Profiling relied on immunoSEQ multiplex PCR, and the TCRdb table lists in-frame clones only, not all of them. This sample carries 30,000 to 40,000 clones, roughly 73% of them seen once, and the ten largest clones take about 38%. This receptor was obtained from a human donor with basal cell carcinoma. The chain is built from TRBV30 and TRBJ2-3; no clear D gene. The sequences come from PBMCs, collected before anti-PD-1 treatment. CDR3 DNA: TGTGCCTGGAGCGCCGGTAGCACAGATACGCAGTATTTT. This codes for CAWSAGSTDTQYF.